These 27 T cell receptor beta chains were all obtained from the same sample, sequenced in a study of PD-L1 blockade in urothelial cancer. Assay: immunoSEQ multiplex PCR; the TCRdb copy retains only in-frame clones and omits some. The repertoire holds about 81,000 clones, 90% to 95% seen once, with approximately 9% in the top ten. The specimen comprised PBMCs, sampled around atezolizumab (anti-PD-L1) treatment. The receptors originated from a man between 60 and 75 years old with urothelial cancer.

The chain joins TRBV21-1 to TRBJ1-1; the table's D call, TRBD1, was not checked against the DNA. TRBV21-1 is a pseudogene. The CDR3 sequence is 13 residues long. The CDR3 spells CASIRDKNTEAFF. The CDR3 coding sequence is TGTGCCAGCATCCGGGACAAGAACACTGAAGCTTTCTTT.

The V and J genes are TRBV7-3 and TRBJ2-1; 7 positions agree with TRBD2. There are 15 residues in the CDR3. Germline loops: CDR1 SGHTA, CDR2 FQGTGA. V lost 3 bases and J lost 7; bases outside the gene matches: 9. Written as DNA, the CDR3 is TGTGCCAGCAGCTTTCGCGGGAGTAGGGAGAATGAGCAGTTCTTC. This translates into CASSFRGSRENEQFF.

This chain connects TRBV9 to TRBJ2-2; D call uncertain. This CDR3 region has 14 residues. The V gene lost 1 base and the J gene lost 3 bases, with 7 bases spanning the gap. The germline gives CDR1 SGDLS, CDR2 YYNGEE. CDR3 sequence (DNA): TGTGCCAGCAGCGTAATGGTAGACACCGGGGAGCTGTTTTTT. The encoded protein is CASSVMVDTGELFF.

This clone was seen once. The rearrangement links TRBV4-3 to TRBJ2-2; TRBD1 aligns across 9 bases. Germline V CDR1 and CDR2: LGHNA, YSLEER. V lost 0 bases and J lost 5; bases outside the gene matches: 10. CDR3 size: 18 residues. The CDR3: CASSQESAGQGGTGELFF. The CDR3 coding sequence is TGCGCCAGCAGCCAAGAGTCAGCGGGACAGGGCGGTACCGGGGAGCTGTTTTTT.

This chain connects TRBV30 to TRBJ2-7; no firm D call. From germline, CDR1 is GTSNPN and CDR2 SVGIG (reference sequence). Trimming stripped 4 bases from V and 2 bases from J, with 9 bases between. CDR3 length: 12 amino acids. The chain's CDR3 is CAWTLHPYEQYF. For the CDR3, the DNA is TGTGCCTGGACCTTACACCCCTACGAGCAGTACTTC.

The rearrangement links TRBV28 to TRBJ2-7; no clear D. The ends were cut back, 8 bases at V and 6 bases at J, with 14 bases in the middle. The CDR3 loop spans 12 amino acids. Germline V gene lookup returns CDR1 MDHEN and CDR2 SYDVKM. The CDR3 is CASRTIGSEQYF. DNA of the CDR3: TGTGCCAGCCGAACTATCGGCAGCGAGCAGTACTTC.

This clone is a singleton in its sample. The chain has TRBV6-4 and TRBJ1-1; D call uncertain. Germline CDR1 and CDR2: MRHNA and SNTAGT. V was trimmed by 4 bases and J by 2 bases, leaving 11 bases between them. The CDR3 is 14 amino acids. CDR3 sequence (DNA): TGTGCCAGCAGTGCTTCCGAGGGAAACACTGAAGCTTTCTTT. This codes for CASSASEGNTEAFF.

The chain links TRBV7-9 to TRBJ1-1; D possibly corresponds to TRBD1 (6 bases). Germline lookup yields CDR1 SEHNR and CDR2 FQNEAQ (reference sequence). The CDR3 runs 15 residues. V was clipped by 4 bases and J by 6 bases, with 18 bases between them. The CDR3 bases are TGTGCCAGCAGCTACGACAGGTCCGGCTCTGCTGAAGCTTTCTTT. Protein sequence: CASSYDRSGSAEAFF.

This chain connects TRBV28 to TRBJ1-3, with TRBD1 identical over 7 bases. With 6 bases clipped from V and 6 bases from J, the junction kept 2 bases outside the gene matches. The germline V gene encodes CDR1 MDHEN and CDR2 SYDVKM. CDR3 length: 12 residues. CDR3 bases: TGTGCCAGCAGACAGGGGCCAAACACCATATATTTT. Its translation: CASRQGPNTIYF.

The chain has TRBV2 and TRBJ1-5, with D possibly TRBD1 on 5 matching bases. Deletions cut 6 bases from V and 0 bases from J, with 6 bases between. There are 13 residues in the CDR3. The germline CDR1 and CDR2 sequences are SNHLY and FYNNEI. Here the CDR3 DNA reads TGTGCCAGCAGGGACAATAGCAATCAGCCCCAGCATTTT. Protein sequence: CASRDNSNQPQHF.

The chain is built from TRBV4-2 and TRBJ2-7; 7 nucleotides agree with TRBD1. The length of the CDR3 is 16 residues. The germline gives CDR1 LGHNA, CDR2 YNFKEQ. V lost 0 bases to trimming and J lost 0 bases; unmatched junction nucleotides: 5. CDR3 amino acids: CASSQDYGTVSYEQYF. The CDR3 coding sequence is TGTGCCAGCAGCCAAGATTACGGGACAGTCTCCTACGAGCAGTACTTC.

The rearrangement joins TRBV9 to TRBJ1-1; TRBD1 matches 7 bases. Germline CDR1 reads SGDLS; CDR2 reads YYNGEE. V lost 0 bases to trimming and J lost 4 bases; unmatched junction nucleotides: 3. CDR3 length equals 14 residues. CDR3 region: CASSVEGAGTEAFF. The CDR3 DNA reads TGTGCCAGCAGCGTAGAGGGGGCCGGCACTGAAGCTTTCTTT.

The chain uses TRBV6-5 and TRBJ2-7; D remains ambiguous. V was shortened by 4 bases and J by 1 base, with 8 bases between the two germline ends. The germline V gene encodes CDR1 MNHEY and CDR2 SVGAGI. This CDR3 has 13 amino acids. The CDR3 reads CASSSPVSYEQYF. The CDR3 coding sequence is TGTGCCAGCAGTTCCCCGGTTTCCTACGAGCAGTACTTC.

This sequence joins TRBV5-5 and TRBJ2-7, with D maybe TRBD1 (5 bases). V was cut by 0 bases and J by 2 bases, with 9 bases left in between. This CDR3 comprises 14 residues. Germline V gene data show CDR1 as SGHKS and CDR2 as YYEKEE (reference sequence). The CDR3 loop reads CASSLAGIAYEQYF. The CDR3 DNA reads TGTGCCAGCAGCTTGGCAGGGATCGCCTACGAGCAGTACTTC.

The V call is TRBV6-1, the J call TRBJ2-1; weak D call: TRBD1 (5 bases). The CDR3 consists of 12 residues. Germline V gene sequence: CDR1 MNHNS, CDR2 SASEGT. Deletions cut 6 bases from V and 5 bases from J, with 8 bases between. The CDR3 spells CASRQGNNEQFF. CDR3 nucleotide sequence: TGTGCCAGCAGGCAGGGAAACAATGAGCAGTTCTTC.

This clone was counted only a few times. This sequence joins TRBV5-8 and TRBJ1-5; no definite D call. The germline V gene has CDR1 SGHTS and CDR2 YDEGEE. CDR3 length: 13 residues. The ends were cut back, 5 bases at V and 4 bases at J, with 10 bases in the middle. CDR3 in DNA: TGTGCCAGCAGAACTCGAGGGAATCAGCCCCAGCATTTT. It is translated as CASRTRGNQPQHF.

CDR3 protein: CASSVVPKTSAETQYF. The CDR3 region has the DNA TGTGCCAGCAGCGTAGTCCCAAAAACTAGCGCGGAGACCCAGTACTTC. The J gene is TRBJ2-5, the V gene TRBV9; TRBD2 matches 7 bases. The CDR3 loop spans 16 amino acids. Germline values: CDR1 SGDLS, CDR2 YYNGEE. The V gene end was trimmed by 0 bases and the J gene end by 5 bases; junction bases not matched to a gene: 10.

This rearrangement joins TRBV5-3 to TRBJ2-7; the D gene is possibly TRBD1 (6 bases). TRBV5-3 is an ORF; its function is uncertain. Deletions cut 1 base from V and 4 bases from J, with 9 bases between. This CDR3 is 13 amino acids long. The CDR3 loop reads CARSLQGSYEQYF. CDR3 bases: TGTGCCAGAAGCTTGCAGGGGAGTTACGAGCAGTACTTC.

This rearrangement joins TRBV6-6 to TRBJ2-3; the D gene is possibly TRBD1 (6 bases). Trimming pared 2 bases from V and 4 bases from J, leaving 10 bases between. CDR1 is MNHNY, CDR2 SVGAGI, per germline (reference sequence). This CDR3 contains 14 residues. In nucleotides, the CDR3 is TGTGCCAGCAGTTACCCCACAGGGTCAGATACGCAGTATTTT. As protein: CASSYPTGSDTQYF.

The rearrangement links TRBV4-3 to TRBJ2-1; the match to TRBD2 covers 13 bases. Germline-derived CDR1 and CDR2 are LGHNA and YSLEER. CDR3 length: 15 residues. With V trimmed by 8 bases and J by 6 bases, 7 bases remained unmatched. CDR3 sequence: CASARTSGGGNEQFF. The CDR3 bases are TGCGCCAGCGCCCGAACTAGCGGGGGGGGCAATGAGCAGTTCTTC.

A single count supports this clone. DNA of the CDR3: TGTGCCAGTACCCACGGGACAGGGGGTGGGCAGCCCCAGCATTTT. Amino acid sequence: CASTHGTGGGQPQHF. The V and J genes are TRBV19 and TRBJ1-5; 11 bases are a match to TRBD1. This CDR3 contains 15 residues. The V gene end was trimmed by 7 bases and the J gene end by 7 bases; junction bases not matched to a gene: 9. The germline V gene has CDR1 LNHDA and CDR2 SQIVND (reference sequence).

This sequence joins TRBV2 and TRBJ1-6; 9 bases are shared with TRBD1. Germline V gene sequence: CDR1 SNHLY, CDR2 FYNNEI. The CDR3 extends over 13 amino acids. The ends lost 8 bases at V and 7 bases at J; junction bases unmatched: 3. The CDR3 DNA sequence: TGTGCCAGCGGGACAGGGACGAATTCACCCCTCCACTTT. It encodes CASGTGTNSPLHF.

This clone was detected only a few times. The chain links TRBV28 to TRBJ2-7, with D possibly matching TRBD2 (6 bases). The germline V gene encodes CDR1 MDHEN and CDR2 SYDVKM. This CDR3 is 15 amino acids long. V lost 10 bases and J lost 3, with 22 bases in between. CDR3 sequence: CAISDGSRIGYEQYF. Here the CDR3 DNA reads TGTGCCATCTCGGACGGGAGCCGGATCGGCTACGAGCAGTACTTC.

The genes are TRBV9 and TRBJ2-2, with D perhaps matching TRBD1 (5 bases). V was trimmed by 2 bases and J by 0 bases, leaving 11 bases between them. The CDR3 length is 16 residues. Per germline, CDR1 SGDLS and CDR2 YYNGEE. CDR3 region: CASSVNQGSNTGELFF. The CDR3 nucleotides are TGTGCCAGCAGCGTTAATCAGGGATCGAACACCGGGGAGCTGTTTTTT. Variable domain in full (rest from reference TRBV9 and TRBJ2-2): DSGVTQTPKHLITATGQRVTLRCSPRSGDLSVYWYQQSLDQGLQFLIQYYNGEERAKGNILERFSAQQFPDLHSELNLSSLELGDSALYFCASSVNQGSNTGELFFGEGSRLTVL.

This chain uses TRBV9 with TRBJ2-6; D is possibly TRBD2 (6 bases). Between the trimmed V and J ends, which lost 0 bases and 2 bases, there was a span of 9 bases. From germline, CDR1 is SGDLS and CDR2 YYNGEE. The CDR3 consists of 16 residues. The CDR3 DNA reads as TGTGCCAGCAGCGTAGGAGGCGGGGCTGGGGCCAACGTCCTGACTTTC. It translates to CASSVGGGAGANVLTF.

The chain joins TRBV4-3 to TRBJ1-2, with a possible D match to TRBD1 (5 bases). The germline CDR1 and CDR2 sequences are LGHNA and YSLEER. Deletions cut 4 bases from V and 3 bases from J, with 15 bases between. The CDR3 has 15 amino acids. In DNA form, the CDR3 reads TGCGCCAGCAGCCCGTCGGGGGGAACGGACTATGGCTACACCTTC. Residues: CASSPSGGTDYGYTF.

The J gene is TRBJ1-3, the V gene TRBV9; TRBD1 matches 8 bases. Germline trimming cut 0 bases from V and 4 bases from J; bases unmatched to any gene: 6. The CDR3 is 16 amino acids. From germline, CDR1 is SGDLS and CDR2 YYNGEE. In DNA, the CDR3 is TGTGCCAGCAGCGTAGGGGGACAGGCCCCCGGAAACACCATATATTTT. It translates to CASSVGGQAPGNTIYF.